This TCR beta chain was sequenced in a study of CD8 T cells in Susac syndrome. CDR1 is LNHDA and CDR2 is SQIVND in the germline V gene (reference sequence). The CDR3 is made up of 11 amino acids. Trimming took off 7 bases at V and 3 bases at J, with 4 bases between the two ends. About 0.5 to 1 ug RNA was reverse transcribed with random hexamers. Multiplex immunoSEQ PCR targeted 54 Vbeta and 13 Jbeta TCR beta segments. TCRdb re-derived calls from the immunoSEQ multiplex PCR reads in MiXCR, one entry per CDR3 protein. The sample shows a few hundred thousand distinct CDR3 sequences, approximately 90% of them seen only once. The T cells that were sequenced for TCR beta were CD8+ and CD4+ cells from blood. Purification of the CD8+ and CD4+ T cells relied on negative isolation, and TEMRA cells underwent FACS enrichment.

The sequenced material came from CD8+ T cells from PBMCs. The sequence was collected from a human donor with multiple sclerosis. The chain recombines TRBV19 with TRBJ2-1, with D unresolved. CDR3 amino acids: CASIDYNEQFF. CDR3 coding DNA: TGTGCCAGTATAGACTACAATGAGCAGTTCTTC.